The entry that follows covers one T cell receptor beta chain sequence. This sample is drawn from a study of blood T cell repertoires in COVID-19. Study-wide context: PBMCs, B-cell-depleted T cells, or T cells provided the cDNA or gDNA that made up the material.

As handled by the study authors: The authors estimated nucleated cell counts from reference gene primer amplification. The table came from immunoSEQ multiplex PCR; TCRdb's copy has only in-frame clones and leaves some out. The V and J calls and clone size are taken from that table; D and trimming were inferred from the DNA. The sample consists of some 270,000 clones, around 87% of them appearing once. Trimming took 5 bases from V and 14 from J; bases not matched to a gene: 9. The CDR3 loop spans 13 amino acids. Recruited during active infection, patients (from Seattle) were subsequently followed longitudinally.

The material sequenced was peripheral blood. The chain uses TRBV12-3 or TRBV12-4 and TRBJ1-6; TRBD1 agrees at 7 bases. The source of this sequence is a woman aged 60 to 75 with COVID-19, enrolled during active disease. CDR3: CASSHRDRISLHF. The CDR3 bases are TGTGCCAGCAGTCACCGGGACAGAATATCCCTCCACTTT.